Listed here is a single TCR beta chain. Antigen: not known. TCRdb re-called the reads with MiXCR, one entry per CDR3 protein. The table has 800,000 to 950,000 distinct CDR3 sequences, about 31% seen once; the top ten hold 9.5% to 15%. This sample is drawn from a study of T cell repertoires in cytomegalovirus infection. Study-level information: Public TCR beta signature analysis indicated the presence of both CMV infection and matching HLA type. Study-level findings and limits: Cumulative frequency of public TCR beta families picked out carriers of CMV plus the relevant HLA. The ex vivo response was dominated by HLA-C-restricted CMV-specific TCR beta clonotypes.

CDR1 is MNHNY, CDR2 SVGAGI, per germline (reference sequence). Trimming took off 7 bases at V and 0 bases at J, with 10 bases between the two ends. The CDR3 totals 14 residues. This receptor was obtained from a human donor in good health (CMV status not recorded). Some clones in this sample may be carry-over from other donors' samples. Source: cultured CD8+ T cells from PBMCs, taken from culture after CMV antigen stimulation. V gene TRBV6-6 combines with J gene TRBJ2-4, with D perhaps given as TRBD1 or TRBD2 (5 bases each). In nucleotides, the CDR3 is TGTGCCAGCACAGGGACCACAGCCAAAAACATTCAGTACTTC. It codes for CASTGTTAKNIQYF.